This T cell receptor (beta chain) emerged from a study of cytomegalovirus exposure and HLA in healthy donors. Study conclusions and caveats: TCR beta chains associated with HLA were, in a later analysis, more clonally expanded than equally common others. Sequences of the TCR beta chain were said to predict the HLA-A and HLA-B alleles of most subjects accurately. Later analysis reportedly placed an Asian-associated ancestry cluster below the roughly 700-donor mean in N-insertions. A prior analysis recorded that most TCR beta V segments were productive about 90% or about 30% of the time.

Regarding this clone: As yet, its antigen is unknown.

From germline, CDR1 is MNHNY and CDR2 SVGAGI (reference sequence). This CDR3 region has 15 residues. J gave up 4 bases and V 4 bases, and 6 bases lay outside the gene matches. Primers for the PCR totalled 60 Vbeta and 13 Jbeta. Sequenced by immunoSEQ multiplex PCR; TCRdb stores in-frame clones only, minus some. The table includes 100,000 or so clones, around 75% detected once. The genes are TRBV6-6 and TRBJ2-3; 9 bases align to TRBD2. Specimen: PBMCs. This clonotype was sampled from a woman between 18 and 29 years old in good health and CMV-seropositive. CDR3 nucleotide sequence: TGTGCCAGCAGTTTAGCGGGAGTGGGTGCAGATACGCAGTATTTT. It specifies CASSLAGVGADTQYF.